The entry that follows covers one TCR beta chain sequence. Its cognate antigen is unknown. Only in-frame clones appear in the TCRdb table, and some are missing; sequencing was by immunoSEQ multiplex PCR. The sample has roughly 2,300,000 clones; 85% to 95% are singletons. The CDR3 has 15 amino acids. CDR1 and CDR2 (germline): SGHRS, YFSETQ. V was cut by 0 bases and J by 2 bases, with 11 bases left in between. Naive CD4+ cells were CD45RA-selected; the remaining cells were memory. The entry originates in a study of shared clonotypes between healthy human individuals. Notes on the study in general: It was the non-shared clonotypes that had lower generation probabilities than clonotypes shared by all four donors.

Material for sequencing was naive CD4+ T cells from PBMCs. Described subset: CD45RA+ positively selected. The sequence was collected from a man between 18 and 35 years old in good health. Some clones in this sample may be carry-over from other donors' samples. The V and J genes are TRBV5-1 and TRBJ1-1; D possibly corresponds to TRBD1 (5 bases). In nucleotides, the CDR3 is TGCGCCAGCAGCTTGGGTGACAGTCCAAACACTGAAGCTTTCTTT. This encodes CASSLGDSPNTEAFF. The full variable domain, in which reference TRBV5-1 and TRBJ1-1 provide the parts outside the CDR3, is KAGVTQTPRYLIKTRGQQVTLSCSPISGHRSVSWYQQTPGQGLQFLFEYFSETQRNKGNFPGRFSGRQFSNSRSEMNVSTLELGDSALYLCASSLGDSPNTEAFFGQGTRLTVV.